The rows below give T cell receptor beta chains drawn from one sample of a study of beta chain features in type 1 diabetes. Sequencing used immunoSEQ multiplex PCR; TCRdb keeps in-frame clones, though not all of them. The top ten clones hold over 0.1% of a sample with 600,000 to 750,000 clones, around 12% of them seen once. The material sequenced was naive CD4+ T cells from blood. These receptors were collected from a man aged 25-40 years with type 1 diabetes. Each CDR3 is given with its conserved first and last residue. A D gene is named only where the DNA matches it firmly. The size of a clone is reported for some rows only, either as once, few or many, or as a class for expanded clones.

>TRBJ2-5|TRBD1|NA|TRBV5-1
TGCGCCAGCAGCCTACAGGGGCCGGGGTGGGCCCAAGAGACCCAGTACTTC
CASSLQGPGWAQETQYF
>TRBJ2-1|NA|few|TRBV6-5
TGTGCCAGCAGTTATCAGAGTCCTCCAAGCGAGCAGTTCTTC
CASSYQSPPSEQFF
>TRBJ2-2|NA|NA|TRBV30
TGTGCCTGGAAAGGCGGTACGAACACCGGGGAGCTGTTTTTT
CAWKGGTNTGELFF
>TRBJ2-7|NA|few|TRBV6-5
TGTGCCAGCAGTTTCTCGACACAATCCGAGCAGTACTTC
CASSFSTQSEQYF
>TRBJ2-1|TRBD1|NA|TRBV25-1
TGTGCCAGCAGTGAGGGGACAGTTCTCAATGAGCAGTTCTTC
CASSEGTVLNEQFF
>TRBJ1-1|NA|NA|TRBV11-1
TGTGCCAGCAGCCCCCCGGGGACATACGTGACTGAAGCTTTCTTT
CASSPPGTYVTEAFF
>TRBJ2-1|TRBD2|few|TRBV9
TGTGCCAGCAGCGTAGGACTAGCGGGGGGACTTGGCTCCTACAATGAGCAGTTCTTC
CASSVGLAGGLGSYNEQFF
>TRBJ2-1|NA|NA|TRBV4-3
TGCGCCAGCAGCCAAGATAGTAGTCTATCCTACTACAATGAGCAGTTCTTC
CASSQDSSLSYYNEQFF
>TRBJ2-3|NA|NA|TRBV7-9
TGTGCCAGCAGCTTAGTGGGCCCAAGCACAGATACGCAGTATTTT
CASSLVGPSTDTQYF
>TRBJ2-6|NA|NA|TRBV7-8
TGTGCCAGCAGCTTAGGTCGCTCTGGGGCCAACGTCCTGACTTTC
CASSLGRSGANVLTF
>TRBJ1-5|NA|NA|TRBV29-1
TGCAGCGTCCGTGCGGATGGCAATCAGCCCCAGCATTTT
CSVRADGNQPQHF
>TRBJ1-2|NA|few|TRBV4-3
TGCGCCAGCAGCCAAGGAGGAGGACAGAGCTATGGCTACACCTTC
CASSQGGGQSYGYTF
>TRBJ2-7|TRBD1|NA|TRBV20-1
TGCAGTGCCAGACAGGGGAACGAGCAGTACTTC
CSARQGNEQYF
>TRBJ2-3|NA|NA|TRBV6-1
TGTGCCAGCAGTGAAAGAGGGAGCACAGATACGCAGTATTTT
CASSERGSTDTQYF
>TRBJ2-2|TRBD1|NA|TRBV5-6
TGTGCCAGCAGGGCGGGACAGGGGGCCGGGGAGCTGTTTTTT
CASRAGQGAGELFF